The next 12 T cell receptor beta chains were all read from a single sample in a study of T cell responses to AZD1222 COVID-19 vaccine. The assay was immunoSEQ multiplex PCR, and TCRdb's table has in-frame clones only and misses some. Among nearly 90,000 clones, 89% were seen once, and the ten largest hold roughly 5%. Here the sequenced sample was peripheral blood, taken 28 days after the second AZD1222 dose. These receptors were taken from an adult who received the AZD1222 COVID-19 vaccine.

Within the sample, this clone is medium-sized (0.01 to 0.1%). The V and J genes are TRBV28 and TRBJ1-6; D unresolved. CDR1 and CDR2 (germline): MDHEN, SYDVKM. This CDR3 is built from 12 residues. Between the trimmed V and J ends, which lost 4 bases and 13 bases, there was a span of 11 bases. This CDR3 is CASSYHFTPLHF. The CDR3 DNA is TGTGCCAGCAGTTACCACTTCACGCCCCTCCACTTT. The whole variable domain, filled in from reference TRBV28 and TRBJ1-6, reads DVKVTQSSRYLVKRTGEKVFLECVQDMDHENMFWYRQDPGLGLRLIYFSYDVKMKEKGDIPEGYSVSREKKERFSLILESASTNQTSMYLCASSYHFTPLHFGNGTRLTVT.

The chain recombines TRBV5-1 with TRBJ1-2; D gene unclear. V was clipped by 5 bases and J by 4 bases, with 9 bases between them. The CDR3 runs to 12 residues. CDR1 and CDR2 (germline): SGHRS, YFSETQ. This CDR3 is CASRVNSYGYTF. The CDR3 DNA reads TGCGCCAGCAGGGTCAACTCCTATGGCTACACCTTC.

The CDR3 DNA reads TGTGCCAGCATTTCGACACCAGCGAACACCGGGGAGCTGTTTTTT. Translating gives CASISTPANTGELFF. J is TRBJ2-2 and V is TRBV2; D ambiguous. The CDR3 has 15 amino acids. The germline V gene encodes CDR1 SNHLY and CDR2 FYNNEI. V was cut by 7 bases and J by 0 bases, with 12 bases left in between.

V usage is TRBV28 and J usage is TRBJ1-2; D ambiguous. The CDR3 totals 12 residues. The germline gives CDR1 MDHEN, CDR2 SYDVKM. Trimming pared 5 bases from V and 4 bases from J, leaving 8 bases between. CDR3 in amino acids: CASSGLSYGYTF. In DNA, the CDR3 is TGTGCCAGCAGTGGGCTATCCTATGGCTACACCTTC.

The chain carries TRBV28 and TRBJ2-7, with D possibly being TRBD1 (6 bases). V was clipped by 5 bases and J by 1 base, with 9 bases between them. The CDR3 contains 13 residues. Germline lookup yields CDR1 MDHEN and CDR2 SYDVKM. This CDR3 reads CASSRQVSYEQYF. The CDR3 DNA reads TGTGCCAGCAGTCGACAGGTGTCCTACGAGCAGTACTTC.

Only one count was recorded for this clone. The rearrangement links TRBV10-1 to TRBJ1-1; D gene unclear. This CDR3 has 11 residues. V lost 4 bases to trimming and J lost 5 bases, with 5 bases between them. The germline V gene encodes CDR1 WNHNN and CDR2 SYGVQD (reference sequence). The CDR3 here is CASSACTEAFF. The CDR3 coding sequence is TGCGCCAGCAGTGCGTGTACTGAAGCTTTCTTT.

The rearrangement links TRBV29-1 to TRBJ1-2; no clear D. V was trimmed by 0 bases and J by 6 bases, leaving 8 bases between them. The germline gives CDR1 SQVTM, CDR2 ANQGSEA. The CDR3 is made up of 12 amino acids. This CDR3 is CSVEDLKNGYTF. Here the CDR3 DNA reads TGCAGCGTTGAAGATCTCAAGAATGGCTACACCTTC.

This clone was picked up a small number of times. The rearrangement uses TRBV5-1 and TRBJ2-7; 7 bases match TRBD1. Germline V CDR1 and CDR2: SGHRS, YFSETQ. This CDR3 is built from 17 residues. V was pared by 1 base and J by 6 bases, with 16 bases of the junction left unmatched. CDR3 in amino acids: CASSLNGLGQTNSEQYF. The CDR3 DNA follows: TGCGCCAGCAGCTTGAACGGACTGGGACAGACTAATAGCGAGCAGTACTTC. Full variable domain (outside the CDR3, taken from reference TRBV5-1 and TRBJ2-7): KAGVTQTPRYLIKTRGQQVTLSCSPISGHRSVSWYQQTPGQGLQFLFEYFSETQRNKGNFPGRFSGRQFSNSRSEMNVSTLELGDSALYLCASSLNGLGQTNSEQYFGPGTRLTVT.

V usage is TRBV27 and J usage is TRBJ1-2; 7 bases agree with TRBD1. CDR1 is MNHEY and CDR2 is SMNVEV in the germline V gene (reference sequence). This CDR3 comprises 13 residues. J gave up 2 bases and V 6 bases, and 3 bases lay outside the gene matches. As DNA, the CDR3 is TGTGCCAGCAGCAGACAGGGAAACTATGGCTACACCTTC. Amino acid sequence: CASSRQGNYGYTF.

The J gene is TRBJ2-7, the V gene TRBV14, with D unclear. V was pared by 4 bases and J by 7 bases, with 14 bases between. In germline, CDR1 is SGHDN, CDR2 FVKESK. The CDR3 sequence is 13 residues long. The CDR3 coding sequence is TGTGCCAGCAGCCTGCAGGTTAGATCGGAGCAGTACTTC. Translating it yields CASSLQVRSEQYF.

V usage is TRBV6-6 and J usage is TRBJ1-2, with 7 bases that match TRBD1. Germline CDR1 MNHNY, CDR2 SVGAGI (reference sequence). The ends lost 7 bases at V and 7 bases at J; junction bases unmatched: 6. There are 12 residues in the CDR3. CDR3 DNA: TGTGCCAGCACCCACGGGGACAGTGGCTACACCTTC. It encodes CASTHGDSGYTF.

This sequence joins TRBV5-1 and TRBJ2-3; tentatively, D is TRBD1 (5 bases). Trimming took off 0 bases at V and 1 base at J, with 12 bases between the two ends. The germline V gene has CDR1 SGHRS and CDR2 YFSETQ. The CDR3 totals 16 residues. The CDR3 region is CASSLVPRAGTDTQYF. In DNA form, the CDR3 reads TGCGCCAGCAGCTTGGTTCCCAGGGCTGGCACAGATACGCAGTATTTT.